Following are 14 T cell receptor beta chains from one sample sequenced in a study of Ad26.COV2.S vaccination and SARS-CoV-2 variants. Treatment denoted: roughly 20 received Ad26.COV2.S at low or high dose, single or two shots; about 5 received placebo; per-sample allocation not given. Samples analyzed were those drawn on day 63 after the first vaccine or placebo injection. Generated by immunoSEQ multiplex PCR, the TCRdb table keeps only in-frame clones and is missing some. The repertoire holds 330,000 or so clones, roughly 90% seen once, with approximately 5% in the top ten. This sample comprised peripheral blood, obtained in a trial of Ad26.COV2.S vaccine versus placebo. The source is a person aged 18-60 years who received the Ad26.COV2.S COVID-19 vaccine or a placebo.

J is TRBJ2-3 and V is TRBV4-1; D remains ambiguous. With 1 base removed from V and 4 bases from J, the gap between germline ends came to 6 bases. CDR1 and CDR2 (germline): MGHRA, YSYEKL. The CDR3 runs 13 residues. For the CDR3, the DNA is TGCGCCAGCAGCCAAGTGGGGTCAGATACGCAGTATTTT. Amino acids: CASSQVGSDTQYF.

The chain employs TRBV3-1 (or the pseudogene TRBV3-2) and TRBJ1-6; D is uncertain. V shed 1 base and J shed 8 bases, with 6 bases lying between them. Germline CDR1 and CDR2: LGHDT and YNNKEL (reference sequence). The length of the CDR3 is 13 residues. CDR3 nucleotide sequence: TGTGCCAGCAGCCAAGTCCCAGATTCACCCCTCCACTTT. Its translation is CASSQVPDSPLHF.

The chain carries TRBV24-1 and TRBJ2-5; TRBD2 aligns across 7 bases. V was clipped by 5 bases and J by 5 bases; unmatched bases: 10. The germline gives CDR1 KGHDR, CDR2 SFDVKD. The CDR3 is made up of 15 amino acids. The CDR3 coding sequence is TGTGCCACCAGTGTTCGACTAGCTGTCGGGGAGACCCAGTACTTC. Its translation is CATSVRLAVGETQYF.

This clone was seen a single time. The chain recombines TRBV11-3 with TRBJ1-1; no clear D gene. The CDR3 has 11 amino acids. The germline CDR1 and CDR2 sequences are SGHNT and YENEEA. Deletions cut 3 bases from V and 11 bases from J, with 10 bases between. CDR3: CASSFGIRAFF. In nucleotides, the CDR3 is TGTGCCAGCAGCTTCGGAATCCGGGCTTTCTTT.

The chain has TRBV6-5 and TRBJ1-1; no clear D gene. The ends were cut back, 8 bases at V and 3 bases at J, with 10 bases in the middle. The germline CDR1 and CDR2 sequences are MNHEY and SVGAGI. This CDR3 comprises 12 residues. CDR3 bases: TGTGCCAGCTCAGCCGGCCACACTGAAGCTTTCTTT. Encoded protein: CASSAGHTEAFF.

This sequence joins TRBV6-6 and TRBJ2-3, with D possibly matching TRBD1 (6 bases). The CDR3 runs 14 residues. With 7 bases removed from V and 3 bases from J, the gap between germline ends came to 14 bases. The V gene's germline CDR1 is MNHNY and CDR2 SVGAGI (reference sequence). CDR3 sequence: CASNQQGSTDTQYF. Here the CDR3 DNA reads TGTGCCAGCAACCAACAGGGCTCTACAGATACGCAGTATTTT.

This clone was seen a handful of times. The V call is TRBV24-1, the J call TRBJ2-1; perhaps TRBD2 as D (5 bases). This CDR3 has 12 residues. Trimming cost V 5 bases and J 11 bases, with 12 bases left between them. CDR1 and CDR2 (germline): KGHDR, SFDVKD. The CDR3 bases are TGTGCCACCAGTGGAACCGGGAATCAGCAGTTCTTC. Protein: CATSGTGNQQFF.

This rearrangement joins TRBV7-9 to TRBJ1-5; D is uncertain. V gave up 7 bases and J gave up 0 bases, with 10 bases separating them. Germline lookup yields CDR1 SEHNR and CDR2 FQNEAQ (reference sequence). The length of the CDR3 is 14 residues. CDR3 DNA: TGTGCCAGCACCCCTTTAGTTAGCAATCAGCCCCAGCATTTT. Its translation is CASTPLVSNQPQHF.

The rearrangement links TRBV11-2 to TRBJ2-5; TRBD2 matches at 7 bases. V shed 2 bases and J 2 bases; nucleotides not matched to a gene: 5. Germline V gene lookup returns CDR1 SGHAT and CDR2 FQNNGV. The CDR3 length is 15 residues. DNA of the CDR3: TGTGCCAGCAGCTTATGGGGGGGGTCTCAAGAGACCCAGTACTTC. It yields the protein CASSLWGGSQETQYF.

The chain has TRBV6-5 and TRBJ1-2, with D perhaps matching TRBD1 (5 bases). CDR1 is MNHEY and CDR2 is SVGAGI in the germline V gene. V lost 0 bases, J lost 4 bases, and 12 bases lay in between. This CDR3 has 15 amino acids. DNA of the CDR3: TGTGCCAGCAGTTACTCGGCAGGGAAAATCTATGGCTACACCTTC. It is translated as CASSYSAGKIYGYTF.

The CDR3 DNA reads TGTGCCAGCAGCCCGACAGGGGTCTATGGCTACACCTTC. Its translation is CASSPTGVYGYTF. This chain links TRBV5-8 with TRBJ1-2, with TRBD1 identical over 8 bases. V gave up 4 bases and J gave up 4 bases; unmatched junction bases: 3. Germline assignment: CDR1 SGHTS and CDR2 YDEGEE. The CDR3 totals 13 residues.

The chain employs TRBV9 and TRBJ2-1; D is undetermined. Germline CDR1 SGDLS, CDR2 YYNGEE. The CDR3 is made up of 13 amino acids. The germline V and J ends were trimmed by 3 bases and 6 bases, with 10 bases remaining between them. As DNA, the CDR3 is TGTGCCAGCAGCGGTCCGCGGAGCAATGAGCAGTTCTTC. Amino acid sequence: CASSGPRSNEQFF.

The rearrangement links TRBV6-5 to TRBJ1-1; weak D call: TRBD1 (6 bases). CDR3 length: 15 residues. Germline V gene sequence: CDR1 MNHEY, CDR2 SVGAGI. Trimming stripped 0 bases from V and 11 bases from J, with 19 bases between. The CDR3 region has the DNA TGTGCCAGCAGTTACTCGAAAAAGGGGGTGCAGACGGCTTTCTTT. Protein: CASSYSKKGVQTAFF.

CDR3 sequence: CASSQEMLRVSGNTIYF. DNA for the CDR3: TGCGCCAGCAGCCAAGAAATGCTCAGGGTTTCCGGAAACACCATATATTTT. The rearrangement links TRBV4-3 to TRBJ1-3, with D perhaps TRBD1 (5 bases). CDR3 length: 17 amino acids. V was clipped by 0 bases and J by 4 bases, with 16 bases between them. CDR1 LGHNA and CDR2 YSLEER come from the germline V gene.